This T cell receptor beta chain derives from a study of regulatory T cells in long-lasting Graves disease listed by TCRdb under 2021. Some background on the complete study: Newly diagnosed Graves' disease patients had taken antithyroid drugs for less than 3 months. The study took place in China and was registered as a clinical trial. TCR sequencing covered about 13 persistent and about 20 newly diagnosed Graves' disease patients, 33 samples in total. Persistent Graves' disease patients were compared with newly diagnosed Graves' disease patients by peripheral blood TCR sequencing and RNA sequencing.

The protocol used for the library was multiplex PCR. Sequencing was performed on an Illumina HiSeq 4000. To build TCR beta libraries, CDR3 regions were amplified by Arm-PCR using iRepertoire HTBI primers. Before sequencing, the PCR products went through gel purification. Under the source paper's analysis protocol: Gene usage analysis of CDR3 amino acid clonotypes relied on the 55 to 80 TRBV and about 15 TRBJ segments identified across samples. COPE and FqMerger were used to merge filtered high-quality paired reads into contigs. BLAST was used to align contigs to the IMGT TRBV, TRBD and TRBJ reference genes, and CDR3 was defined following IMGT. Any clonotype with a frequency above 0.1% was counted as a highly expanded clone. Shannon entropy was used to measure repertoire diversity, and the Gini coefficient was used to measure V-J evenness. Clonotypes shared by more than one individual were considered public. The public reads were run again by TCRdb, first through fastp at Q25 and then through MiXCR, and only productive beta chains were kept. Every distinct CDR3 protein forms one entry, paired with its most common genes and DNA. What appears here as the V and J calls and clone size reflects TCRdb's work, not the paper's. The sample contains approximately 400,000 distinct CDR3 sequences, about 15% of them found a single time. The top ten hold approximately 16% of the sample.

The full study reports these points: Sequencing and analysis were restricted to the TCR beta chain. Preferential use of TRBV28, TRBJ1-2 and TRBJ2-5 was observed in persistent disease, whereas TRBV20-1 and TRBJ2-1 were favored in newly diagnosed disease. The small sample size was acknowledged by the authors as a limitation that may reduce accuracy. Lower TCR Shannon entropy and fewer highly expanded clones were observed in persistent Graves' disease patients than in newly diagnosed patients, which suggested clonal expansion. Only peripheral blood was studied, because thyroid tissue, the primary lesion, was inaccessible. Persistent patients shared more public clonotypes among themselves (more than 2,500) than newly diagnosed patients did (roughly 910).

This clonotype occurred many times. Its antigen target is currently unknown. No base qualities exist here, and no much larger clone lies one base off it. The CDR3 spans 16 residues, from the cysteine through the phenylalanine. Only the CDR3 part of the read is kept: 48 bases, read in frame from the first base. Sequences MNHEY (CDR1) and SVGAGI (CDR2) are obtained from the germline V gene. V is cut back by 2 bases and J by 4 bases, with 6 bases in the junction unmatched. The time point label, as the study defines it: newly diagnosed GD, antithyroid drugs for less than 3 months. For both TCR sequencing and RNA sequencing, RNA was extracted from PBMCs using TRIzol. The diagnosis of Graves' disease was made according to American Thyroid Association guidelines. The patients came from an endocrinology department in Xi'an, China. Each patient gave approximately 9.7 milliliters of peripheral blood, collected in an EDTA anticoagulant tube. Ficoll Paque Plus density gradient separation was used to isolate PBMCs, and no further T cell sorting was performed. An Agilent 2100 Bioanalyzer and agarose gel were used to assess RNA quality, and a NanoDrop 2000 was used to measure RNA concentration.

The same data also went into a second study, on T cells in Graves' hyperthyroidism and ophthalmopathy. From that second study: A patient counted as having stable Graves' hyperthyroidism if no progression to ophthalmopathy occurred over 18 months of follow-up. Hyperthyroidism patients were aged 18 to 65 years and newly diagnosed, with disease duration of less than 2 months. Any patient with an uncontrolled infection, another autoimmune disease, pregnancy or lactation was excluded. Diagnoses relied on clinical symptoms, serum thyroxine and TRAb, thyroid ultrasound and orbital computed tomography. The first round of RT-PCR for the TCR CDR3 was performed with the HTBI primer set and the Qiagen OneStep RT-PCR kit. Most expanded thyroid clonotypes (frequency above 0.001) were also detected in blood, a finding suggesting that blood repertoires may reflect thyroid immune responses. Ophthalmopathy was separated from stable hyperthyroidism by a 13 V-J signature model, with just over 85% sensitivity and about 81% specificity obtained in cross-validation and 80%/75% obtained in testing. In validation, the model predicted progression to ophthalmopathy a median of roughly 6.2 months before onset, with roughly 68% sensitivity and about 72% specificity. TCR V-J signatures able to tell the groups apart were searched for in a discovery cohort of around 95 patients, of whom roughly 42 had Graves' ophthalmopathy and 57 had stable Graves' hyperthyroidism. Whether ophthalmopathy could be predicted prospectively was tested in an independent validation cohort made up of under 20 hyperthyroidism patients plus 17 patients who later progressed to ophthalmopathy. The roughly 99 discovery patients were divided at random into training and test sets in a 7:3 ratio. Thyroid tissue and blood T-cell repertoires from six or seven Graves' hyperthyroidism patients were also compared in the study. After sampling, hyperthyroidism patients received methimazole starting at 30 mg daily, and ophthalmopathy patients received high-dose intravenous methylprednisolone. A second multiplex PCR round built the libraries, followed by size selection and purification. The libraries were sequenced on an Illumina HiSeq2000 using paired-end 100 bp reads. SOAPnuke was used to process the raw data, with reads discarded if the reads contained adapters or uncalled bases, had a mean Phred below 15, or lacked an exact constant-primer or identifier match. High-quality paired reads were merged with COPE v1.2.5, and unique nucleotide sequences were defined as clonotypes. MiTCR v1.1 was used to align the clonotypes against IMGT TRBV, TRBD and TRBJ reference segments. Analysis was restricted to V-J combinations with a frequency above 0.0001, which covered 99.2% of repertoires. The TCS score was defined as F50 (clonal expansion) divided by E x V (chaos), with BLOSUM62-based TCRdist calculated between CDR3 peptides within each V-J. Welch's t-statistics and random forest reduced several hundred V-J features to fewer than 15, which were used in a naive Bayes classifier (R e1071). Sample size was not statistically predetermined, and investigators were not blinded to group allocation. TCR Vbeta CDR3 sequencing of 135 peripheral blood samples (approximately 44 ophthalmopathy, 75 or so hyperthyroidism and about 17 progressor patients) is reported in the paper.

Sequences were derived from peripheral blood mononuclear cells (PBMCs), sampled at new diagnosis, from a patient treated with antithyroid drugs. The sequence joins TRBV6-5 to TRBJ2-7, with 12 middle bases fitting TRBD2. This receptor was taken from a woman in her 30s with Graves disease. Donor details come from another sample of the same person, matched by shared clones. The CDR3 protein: CASSYATSGSGYEQYF. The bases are TGTGCCAGCAGTTACGCGACTAGCGGGAGCGGGTACGAGCAGTACTTC.